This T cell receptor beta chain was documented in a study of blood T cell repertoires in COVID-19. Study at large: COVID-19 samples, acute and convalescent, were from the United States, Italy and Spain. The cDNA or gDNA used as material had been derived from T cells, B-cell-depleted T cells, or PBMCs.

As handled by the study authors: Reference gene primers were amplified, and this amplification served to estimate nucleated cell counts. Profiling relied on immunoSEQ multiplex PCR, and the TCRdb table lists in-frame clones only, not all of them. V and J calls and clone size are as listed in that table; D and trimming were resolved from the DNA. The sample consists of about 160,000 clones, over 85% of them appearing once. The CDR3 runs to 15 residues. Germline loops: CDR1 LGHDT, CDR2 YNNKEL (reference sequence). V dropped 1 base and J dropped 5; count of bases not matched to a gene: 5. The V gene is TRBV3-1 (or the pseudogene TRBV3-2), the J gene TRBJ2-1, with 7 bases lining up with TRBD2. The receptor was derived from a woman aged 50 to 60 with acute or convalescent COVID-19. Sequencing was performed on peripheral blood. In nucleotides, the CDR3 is TGTGCCAGCAGCCAAGGGATAAGCGGGAACAATGAGCAGTTCTTC. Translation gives CASSQGISGNNEQFF.